The clone carrying this T cell receptor beta chain has a count of ten or more. Whole blood was used without fractionation, so all unsorted peripheral T cells were included. Exclusions covered tumors, febrile or AIDS-related illness, and hepatitis B or C coinfection. These data belong to a study of HIV-infected patients and healthy controls. Alpha and beta constant-region primers primed reverse transcription of about 0.5 ug RNA. Alpha and beta chain libraries were made separately by chain-specific third strand synthesis with multiplexing indices. TCRdb re-derived calls from the 5' RACE reads in MiXCR, one entry per CDR3 protein. The sample has approximately 10,000 distinct CDR3 sequences, 8% seen once. Looked up from germline, CDR1 is SGHNT and CDR2 is YYREEE (reference sequence). V dropped 0 bases and J dropped 7 bases, with 17 bases sitting between them. This CDR3 is built from 16 residues.

The sample here was blood, taken before antiretroviral therapy. This rearrangement joins TRBV5-4 to TRBJ2-1; D tentatively reads TRBD1 or TRBD2 (5 bases each). The TCR comes from an adult with HIV infection. The donor label of this sample is uncertain. In DNA form, the CDR3 reads TGTGCCAGCAGCTTGGCCGGGACGCAAAAGAGGAATGAGCAGTTCTTC. Its protein product is CASSLAGTQKRNEQFF.